Sequencing of this TCR beta chain was carried out in a study of early T cells in non-severe SARS-CoV-2 infection (dated by TCRdb to the early 2020s). In terms of the full investigation: TCR sequencing used bulk RNA from unsorted whole blood, so alpha and beta chains could not be paired.

The library was made by 5' RACE. These reads were obtained on a NextSeq 500. The TCR library protocol attached unique molecular identifiers to individual cDNA molecules to correct for sequencing error and PCR bias. Both TCR alpha and beta chains were sequenced, and tight co-correlation was observed between alpha and beta sequence abundances in each sample. As for the authors' bioinformatics: Decombinator V4 was used to annotate the V gene, J gene and CDR3 of the TCR sequences. Expanded TCRs were defined as changing significantly between any two time points under a Poisson model with p below 0.0001. Abundances of TCRs were expressed as counts per million after normalisation to the total number of TCRs sequenced in each sample. MAIT TCRs were defined by TRAV1-2 paired with TRAJ12, TRAJ20 or TRAJ33, and iNKT TCRs by TRAV10 paired with TRAJ18. VDJdb, accessed on 1 November 2021, was searched for TCRs annotated for CMV, EBV and SARS-CoV-2, and TCRs annotated for more than one antigen were excluded. TCRdb reprocessed the public reads (quality trimming at Q25 with fastp, clone calling with MiXCR) and kept in-frame beta chains. CDR3 protein duplicates are merged, each entry listing the most common genes and DNA. The V and J calls here are based on TCRdb, not the publication. The sample has fewer than 60,000 distinct CDR3 sequences on record, approximately 9.9% of them singletons. The ten most abundant clones make up roughly 13% of the sample.

Results and caveats for the whole study, not just this receptor: VDJdb matching was skewed toward anti-spike CD8 responses and likely underestimated virus-specific expansions, missing private and CD4 specificities.

On this clonotype itself: The specificity of this receptor is unknown. Qualities for individual bases were not recorded, and no much larger clone is one base off.

This was a case-control study nested in a cohort of healthcare workers in London, UK, who had nasopharyngeal swab PCR tests and blood samples taken every week. Healthcare workers were enrolled in the week of the UK lockdown, from 23 to 31 March 2020, and were followed every week for up to roughly 15 weeks. CDR1 and CDR2 (KGHSH, LQKENI) derive from the germline V gene. The junction shows trimming of 2 bases on V and 7 bases on J, plus 12 bases between the germline ends. The CDR3 numbers 13 residues from cysteine through phenylalanine. Only CDR3 DNA is held: 39 bases, read in frame from base 1. The chain is encoded by TRBV18 joined to TRBJ2-7, with the D gene call left open. The clonotype originates from an adult who was a healthcare worker with PCR-confirmed SARS-CoV-2 infection or an uninfected control (not recorded which). The specimen sequenced was whole blood. CDR3 loop: CASSPGAVREQYF. The sequenced DNA is TGTGCCAGCTCACCAGGCGCAGTAAGGGAGCAGTACTTC.